This T cell receptor beta chain was recovered during a study of circulating and synovial CD4+ cells in juvenile arthritis. Looked up from germline, CDR1 is SGHTA and CDR2 is FQGTGA. Trimming pared 4 bases from V and 6 bases from J, leaving 10 bases between. The CDR3 has 13 residues. The assay was immunoSEQ multiplex PCR, and TCRdb's table has in-frame clones only and misses some. The sample holds tens of thousands of clones; roughly 94% are singletons and the top ten take roughly 0.7%. Patients with active juvenile idiopathic arthritis donated these samples. Study conclusions and caveats: These blood cells shared more CDR3 sequences with synovium than bulk blood.

A note on this clone: Its specificity is unknown.

This chain joins TRBV7-3 and TRBJ2-1; D gene unclear. The clonotype comes from a human donor with juvenile idiopathic arthritis. The sample comprised CD4+ T cells from blood. The CDR3 nucleotides read TGTGCCAGCAGCTCCCGAGACTTCAATGAGCAGTTCTTC. This encodes CASSSRDFNEQFF.